Listed below are T cell receptor beta chains from one sample, sequenced in a study of STAT5B mutations in CD4+ large granular lymphocyte leukemia. Assay used: immunoSEQ multiplex PCR; TCRdb lists only in-frame clones, some missing. The sample yields nearly 45,000 clones, about 86% seen once. The specimen sequenced was CD4+ T cells from blood buffy coats. These receptors originate from a human donor in good health. The CDR3 runs from the conserved cysteine through the conserved F or W. A D gene is named only where the DNA matches it firmly. The size field is filled for only some rows; it gives once, few, many or a size class.

v_gene	abundance	j_gene	d_gene	CDR3aa	CDR3nt
TRBV18	.	TRBJ1-3	TRBD1	CASSLQGDTGNTIYF	TGTGCCAGCTCACTACAGGGGGATACTGGAAACACCATATATTTT
TRBV7-3	once	TRBJ2-6	TRBD1	CASSRDRSSGANVLTF	TGTGCCAGCAGCCGGGACAGGAGCTCTGGGGCCAACGTCCTGACTTTC
TRBV11-2	.	TRBJ2-1	.	CASSSRLEEDEQFF	TGTGCCAGCAGCTCCCGATTGGAAGAGGATGAGCAGTTCTTC
TRBV5-1	.	TRBJ1-1	.	CASSRDRGTEAFF	TGCGCCAGCAGCCGAGACAGAGGCACTGAAGCTTTCTTT
TRBV5-1	.	TRBJ1-2	.	CASSFGNMENGYTF	TGCGCCAGCAGCTTCGGCAACATGGAAAATGGCTACACCTTC
TRBV6-1	.	TRBJ1-5	TRBD1	CASSGTGGESQHF	TGTGCCAGCAGTGGGACAGGGGGCGAGTCCCAGCATTTT
TRBV5-1	.	TRBJ2-7	.	CASSLESYEQYF	TGCGCCAGCAGCTTGGAGTCGTACGAGCAGTACTTC
TRBV27	.	TRBJ2-1	TRBD2	CASSLLGLAGGGEQFF	TGTGCCAGCAGTTTATTGGGACTAGCGGGAGGTGGTGAGCAGTTCTTC
TRBV2	.	TRBJ1-1	TRBD1	CASRPQQGAMNTEAFF	TGTGCCAGCAGACCACAACAGGGGGCCATGAACACTGAAGCTTTCTTT
TRBV27	.	TRBJ1-5	.	CASSSGIYSNQPQHF	TGTGCCAGCAGTTCCGGGATTTATAGCAATCAGCCCCAGCATTTT
TRBV5-4	.	TRBJ1-2	TRBD1	CASSLDRGQNGYTF	TGTGCCAGCAGCTTGGACAGGGGTCAAAATGGCTACACCTTC
TRBV28	.	TRBJ2-5	TRBD1	CASSPSGGAGQETQYF	TGTGCCAGCAGTCCCTCAGGGGGCGCGGGGCAAGAGACCCAGTACTTC
TRBV9	.	TRBJ2-4	TRBD1	CASSAGTDSKNIQYF	TGTGCCAGCAGCGCCGGGACAGACTCCAAAAACATTCAGTACTTC
TRBV25-1	.	TRBJ2-1	TRBD2	CASSDGLAGVNEQFF	TGTGCCAGCAGTGATGGGCTAGCGGGAGTTAATGAGCAGTTCTTC
TRBV29-1	.	TRBJ2-1	.	CSVGISGVVLSYNEQFF	TGCAGCGTTGGAATTAGCGGAGTGGTCCTCTCCTACAATGAGCAGTTCTTC
TRBV7-2	.	TRBJ2-3	TRBD2	CASSWTSGSTDTQYF	TGTGCCAGCAGCTGGACTAGCGGGAGCACAGATACGCAGTATTTT
TRBV19	.	TRBJ2-7	.	CASSWGSGPTYEQYF	TGTGCCAGTAGTTGGGGCAGCGGGCCTACCTACGAGCAGTACTTC
TRBV19	.	TRBJ2-7	.	CASSIAAQGDYYEQYF	TGTGCCAGTAGTATAGCGGCACAGGGCGACTACTACGAGCAGTACTTC
TRBV7-7	once	TRBJ2-5	TRBD1	CASSFHRPRQGETQYF	TGTGCCAGCAGCTTTCACCGACCAAGACAGGGGGAGACCCAGTACTTC
TRBV5-6	.	TRBJ2-7	TRBD1	CASSETGAAYEQYF	TGTGCCAGCAGCGAAACAGGGGCCGCCTACGAGCAGTACTTC